This T cell receptor beta chain was captured by sequencing in a study of T cells after posttransplantation cyclophosphamide (dated by TCRdb to about 2016). Regarding the complete study: The study tracked T cell repertoire reconstitution by TRB sequencing after myeloablative bone marrow transplantation using posttransplantation cyclophosphamide as GVHD prophylaxis. Antigen receptor sequencing covered samples from roughly 35 PTCy-treated patients and some 15 of their related bone marrow donors. Blood from every one of the 30 to 40 PTCy patients who had 1-year posttransplant specimens underwent TRB sequencing. TRB sequencing was also done on up to about 3 additional blood samples from 2 to 5.2 years after transplant in 3 patients, and on pretransplant blood from several patients. Because TRA and TRB clonality correlated tightly in 10 or so samples, the subsequent TCR analyses were limited to TRB only. Public TRB sequences were checked against a database of over 3,500 sequences associated with responses to pathogens, tumor antigens, self-antigens and alloantigens.

The investigation overall reported the following: The TRB repertoires of T cells infiltrating skin or the GI tract showed only limited overlap with the TRB repertoires found in blood. Donor-recipient similarity was low at 1-2 months but increased during the first year, and donor CD8+ memory clones often dominated later blood repertoires. Across approximately 45 patients, TRB clonality was highly associated with recipient CMV seropositivity and CMV reactivation, and diversity in PTCy patients was similar to diversity in CNI/methotrexate controls.

The sample's treatment or condition label, in plain terms: high-dose cyclophosphamide on days +3 and +4 as single-agent GVHD prophylaxis. Patients in the PTCy group got busulfan and fludarabine conditioning, a marrow graft from a related or unrelated donor, and cyclophosphamide on days +3 and +4. The PTCy-treated patients were enrolled in a prospective multi-institutional clinical trial. Peripheral blood and bone marrow mononuclear cells were isolated by Ficoll-Hypaque density centrifugation and cryopreserved. Based on the germline V gene, the CDR1 and CDR2 sequences are SGHTA and FQGNSA. Here V drops 4 bases and J drops 11 bases, and the junction holds 8 bases not matched to any gene. From the cysteine up to the phenylalanine, the CDR3 has a length of 14 residues. Left in the record is the CDR3 DNA by itself, 42 bases read in frame from the first base. TRB sequencing used genomic DNA with the immunoSEQ assay at survey resolution or the hsTCRB kit. The study's processing was this. The immunoSEQ software was used for initial read processing, and the LymphoSeq R package was used for repertoire analyses. Clonality was computed as 1 minus normalized Shannon entropy, and a Gini coefficient was also calculated for each TRB dataset. To infer phenotypes in unsorted samples, TRB sequences from sorted subsets of the recipient or donor were mapped onto unsorted samples from the same recipient. TCRdb obtained this table from immuneACCESS and retained in-frame rearrangements with V and J assigned. These tables miss some clones; where compared with another copy, unresolved V genes account for less than half of the shortfall, and the remainder is unexplained. The DNA gave D and trimming, while V, J and clone size come from that table. The sample comprises about 14,000 clones, and every one was counted more than once. The leading ten clones occupy around 23% of the sample.

At least ten counts were recorded for this clone. It lacks a known antigen. Per-base quality was not reported, and no clone a single base away is much larger than it. The sequences come from PBMCs, collected around 1,200 days after allogeneic stem cell transplant with posttransplant cyclophosphamide. The sequence came from a female patient aged 40-50 years who received an allogeneic stem cell transplant from a related donor, was CMV-positive, and had no GVHD. After a transplant, the donor of the graft may account for some T cells. This chain joins TRBV7-2 to TRBJ2-2, with TRBD1 identical over 9 junction bases. The CDR3 region has the sequence CASSSPGTGPELFF. In nucleotides, the sequence is TGTGCCAGCAGCTCTCCAGGGACAGGGCCCGAGCTGTTTTTT.